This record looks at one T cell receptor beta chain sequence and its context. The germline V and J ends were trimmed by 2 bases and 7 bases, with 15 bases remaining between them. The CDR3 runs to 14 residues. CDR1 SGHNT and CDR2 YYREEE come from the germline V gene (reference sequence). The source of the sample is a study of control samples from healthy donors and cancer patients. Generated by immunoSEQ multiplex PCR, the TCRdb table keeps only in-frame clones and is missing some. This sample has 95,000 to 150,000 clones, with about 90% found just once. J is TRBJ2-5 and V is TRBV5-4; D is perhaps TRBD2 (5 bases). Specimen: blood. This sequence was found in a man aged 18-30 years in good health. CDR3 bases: TGTGCCAGCAGCTTTAGAGGGCCGGAGTTGACCCAGTACTTC. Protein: CASSFRGPELTQYF.